This T cell receptor beta chain was documented in a study of CD8+CD57+ T cells in acquired aplastic anemia. Study context: Sorted CD4+ plus CD8+ cells gave DNA averaging roughly 2.9 ug.

Selection for sequencing was limited to patients who had shown CD8+CD57+ cell expansion by flow cytometry. There was no therapy given to any patient before the blood sampling took place. The V end lost 3 bases, the J end lost 5 bases, and 25 bases lay between the germline ends. Germline values: CDR1 DFQATT, CDR2 SNEGSKA (reference sequence). The CDR3 totals 17 residues. Genomic DNA, serving as template, underwent TCR beta VDJ and CDR3 profiling. From the reads, TCRdb called clonotypes with MiXCR, one entry per CDR3 protein. The sample lists 170,000 or so distinct CDR3 sequences; 50% to 65% were seen once. For this clonotype: Lacking the conserved final phenylalanine or tryptophan, this CDR3 likely reflects a read error.

Sample: sorted CD4+, CD8+, or CD8+CD57+ T cells (not recorded which) from PBMCs. This receptor was taken from a human donor with aplastic anemia. The chain joins TRBV20-1 to TRBJ2-5; D perhaps matches TRBD2 (7 bases). The CDR3 spells CSASGRGNREIRETQYS. The CDR3 DNA is TGCAGTGCTAGCGGGCGGGGGAACAGGGAGATTCGGGAGACCCAGTACTCC.